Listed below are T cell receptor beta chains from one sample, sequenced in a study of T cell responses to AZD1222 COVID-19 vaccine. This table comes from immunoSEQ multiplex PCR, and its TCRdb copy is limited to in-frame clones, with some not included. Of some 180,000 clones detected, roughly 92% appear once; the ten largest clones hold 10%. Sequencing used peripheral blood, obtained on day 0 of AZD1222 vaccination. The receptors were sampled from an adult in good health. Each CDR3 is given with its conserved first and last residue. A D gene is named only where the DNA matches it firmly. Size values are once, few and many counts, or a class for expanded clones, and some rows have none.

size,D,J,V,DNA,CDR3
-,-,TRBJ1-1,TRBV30,TGTGCCTGGAACAGGGACGGCATGAACACTGAAGCTTTCTTT,CAWNRDGMNTEAFF
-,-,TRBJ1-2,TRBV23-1,TGCGCCAGCAGTCGGGGACGCCTGACTAACTATGGCTACACCTTC,CASSRGRLTNYGYTF
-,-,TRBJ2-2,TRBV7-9,TGTGCCAGCAGACTAGGGGGGTCCGGGGAGCTGTTTTTT,CASRLGGSGELFF
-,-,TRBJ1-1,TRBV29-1,TGCAGCGCCCTCTTCCAGGGCTTGAACACTGAAGCTTTCTTT,CSALFQGLNTEAFF
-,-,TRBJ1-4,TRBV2,TGTGTCAGCCGGCTCTCTAGTGGGGCTAATGAAAAACTGTTTTTT,CVSRLSSGANEKLFF
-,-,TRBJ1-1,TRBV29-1,TGCAGCGTTACAGGGCGAGTTAACACTGAAGCTTTCTTT,CSVTGRVNTEAFF
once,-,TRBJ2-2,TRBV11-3,TGTGCCAGCAGCTTAGAGGTAGCTAGCTCAAACACCGGGGAGCTGTTTTTT,CASSLEVASSNTGELFF
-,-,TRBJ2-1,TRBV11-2,TGTGCCAGCAGCAAGTACAGGTACAATGAGCAGTTCTTC,CASSKYRYNEQFF
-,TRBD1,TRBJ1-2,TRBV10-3,TGTGCCATCAGTGAGCCTCCGGGACAGGGATATAACGGCTACACCTTC,CAISEPPGQGYNGYTF
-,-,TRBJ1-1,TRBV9,TGTGCCAGCTCCTGGGGTAGGGACACTGAAGCTTTCTTT,CASSWGRDTEAFF
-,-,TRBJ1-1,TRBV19,TGTGCCAGTACCCTACAGGATTGGAACACTGAAGCTTTCTTT,CASTLQDWNTEAFF
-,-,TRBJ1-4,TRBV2,TGTGCCAGCAGTGAAAAAACAGCAACTAATGAAAAACTGTTTTTT,CASSEKTATNEKLFF